This T cell receptor beta chain was sequenced during a study of blood T cell repertoires in COVID-19. Study-level background: Material from acute and convalescent COVID-19 was sourced from the United States, Italy and Spain. In each case, the material was cDNA or gDNA derived from T cells, B-cell-depleted T cells, or PBMCs.

Patients at the Seattle site were enrolled during active infection and followed longitudinally. This clone was recorded once. J lost 10 bases, V lost 0 bases, and 4 bases had no gene match. Germline V lookup: CDR1 MNHEY, CDR2 SVGAGI. CDR3 length: 16 residues. In the original processing: Reference gene primer amplification in the assay estimated nucleated cell counts. Libraries were prepared by immunoSEQ multiplex PCR; TCRdb keeps only in-frame clonotypes and omits some of them. The DNA was the basis for D and trimming; V, J and clone size are from that table. The sample has approximately 280,000 clones, approximately 84% seen once; the top ten hold about 1.5%.

The sequence came from a human donor with COVID-19, enrolled during active disease. The donor label of this sample is uncertain. This chain uses TRBV6-5 with TRBJ1-6, with 12 bases lining up with TRBD1. The sequencing sample was made of peripheral blood. CDR3 protein: CASSYSIGTGGSPLHF. DNA for the CDR3: TGTGCCAGCAGTTACTCGATCGGGACAGGGGGCTCACCCCTCCACTTT.